This is a list of T cell receptor beta chains from one sample in a study of shared clonotypes between healthy human individuals. This table comes from immunoSEQ multiplex PCR, and its TCRdb copy is limited to in-frame clones, with some not included. The repertoire includes roughly 1 million clones, approximately 76% of them detected once, and approximately 1.5% sits in the top ten. What was sequenced was memory CD4+ T cells sorted from blood. The receptor source for this set is a man aged 18-30 years in good health. CDR3s include the opening cysteine and the closing phenylalanine or tryptophan. The D gene is left open where the match is weak. The listing skips clone size in some rows; elsewhere it reads once, few, many or a size class.

cdr3_nt cdr3_aa d_call j_call v_call clone_size
TGTGCCATCAGAAGCGGGGAGTACTACGAGCAGTACTTC CAIRSGEYYEQYF TRBD2 TRBJ2-7 TRBV10-3 .
TGCGCCAGCAGCCAAGTAGTGATAGGAGGTGGAGGTGAAAAACTGTTTTTT CASSQVVIGGGGEKLFF . TRBJ1-4 TRBV4-1 few
TGTGCCATCAGTGGTCAAGGGTCTGGAAACACCATATATTTT CAISGQGSGNTIYF . TRBJ1-3 TRBV10-3 .
TGTGCCAGCAGCCGGACAGGCTCGCGCACAGATACGCAGTATTTT CASSRTGSRTDTQYF TRBD1 TRBJ2-3 TRBV7-8 .
TGTGCCAGCAGTTACTCAGTAATGGGACGAGGAAACACCATATATTTT CASSYSVMGRGNTIYF . TRBJ1-3 TRBV6-5 once
TGCGCCAGCAGCCAAGATGAGACTACCCGATACAATGAGCAGTTCTTC CASSQDETTRYNEQFF . TRBJ2-1 TRBV4-1 few
TGTGCCACCAGCCCTCTCCATGGGGGCAATCAGCCCCAGCATTTT CATSPLHGGNQPQHF . TRBJ1-5 TRBV15 .
TGTGCCAGCAGCAGGACTAGCGGGAGGACAGATACGCAGTATTTT CASSRTSGRTDTQYF TRBD2 TRBJ2-3 TRBV6-5 .
TGTGCCAGCAGCCCAAGTCGGGGTGCCAATCAGCCCCAGCATTTT CASSPSRGANQPQHF . TRBJ1-5 TRBV9 .
TGTGCCAGCAGTAATCAGCCCCAGCATTTT CASSNQPQHF . TRBJ1-5 TRBV6-6 .
TGTGCCAGCAGGGGTCCGAACACCGGGGAGCTGTTTTTT CASRGPNTGELFF . TRBJ2-2 TRBV6-1 .
TGTGCCAGCAGCTTAGCGTCGGACGTACCTCTCTCCGAGCAGTACTTC CASSLASDVPLSEQYF . TRBJ2-7 TRBV7-6 .
TGCGCCAGCAGCCAAGAATCTGGGGGGCTGGGTTCACCCCTCCACTTT CASSQESGGLGSPLHF . TRBJ1-6 TRBV4-3 .
TGCGCCAGCAGCCAAGATCGCGGGGACGCCTATAATTCACCCCTCCACTTT CASSQDRGDAYNSPLHF . TRBJ1-6 TRBV4-1 few
TGTGCCAGCAGTGTATTCTTAAACCAGGGGGACGAGCAGTACTTC CASSVFLNQGDEQYF TRBD1 TRBJ2-7 TRBV2 .
TGTGCCAGCAGCTTCGGGGAGAGGAATGAGCAGTTCTTC CASSFGERNEQFF . TRBJ2-1 TRBV11-2 .
TGTGCCAGCAGTGAATGGGGCGGGACCGGGGAGCTGTTTTTT CASSEWGGTGELFF . TRBJ2-2 TRBV2 .
TGTGCCAGCAGTTACTCGATGGCGGGGGCCGATCAGCCCCAGCATTTT CASSYSMAGADQPQHF . TRBJ1-5 TRBV6-6 .
TGTGCCAGCAGCTTTCTCCCCTCCTACGAGCAGTACTTC CASSFLPSYEQYF . TRBJ2-7 TRBV12-1 .
TGTGCCAGCAGGGGCGGGGACAGGTTCGGAAATCAGCCCCAGCATTTT CASRGGDRFGNQPQHF TRBD1 TRBJ1-5 TRBV2 .
TGCGCCAGCAGCTTGGGGGGCCTCTCCTACGAGCAGTACTTC CASSLGGLSYEQYF . TRBJ2-7 TRBV5-1 .
TGTGCCAGCAGCTCTAGACAGGGACTGAAAAACTTC CASSSRQGLKNF . TRBJ2-7 TRBV7-2 few
TGTGCCAGCTCACTAAATATGGATACGCAGTATTTT CASSLNMDTQYF . TRBJ2-3 TRBV18 .
TGTGCCAGCAGCTCGCGACAGGGAGGGAGGAACACTGAAGCTTTCTTT CASSSRQGGRNTEAFF TRBD1 TRBJ1-1 TRBV5-4 .
TGCGCCAGCAGCCTCCCGCTTAGGGCAGGGAGCTCCTACGAGCAGTACTTC CASSLPLRAGSSYEQYF . TRBJ2-7 TRBV4-1 .
TGTGCCAGCAGCTTAGAGGGCCTAACAGATACGCAGTATTTT CASSLEGLTDTQYF . TRBJ2-3 TRBV7-9 few
TGTGCCAGCAGTGATAGTCTAAATCAGCCCCAGCATTTT CASSDSLNQPQHF . TRBJ1-5 TRBV6-1 .
TGTGCCAGCAGCTTTGCCGGGGACAGCACAGATACGCAGTATTTT CASSFAGDSTDTQYF . TRBJ2-3 TRBV11-2 .
TGTGCCAGCAGCTTTGGACTGAGCTCCTATAATTCACCCCTCCACTTT CASSFGLSSYNSPLHF . TRBJ1-6 TRBV11-2 .
TGCGCCAGCAGCCAAGATGGGATAGCGGGAGATACGCAGTATTTT CASSQDGIAGDTQYF TRBD2 TRBJ2-3 TRBV4-3 .
TGTGCCAGCACCTTAGTATCCTATAATTCACCCCTCCACTTT CASTLVSYNSPLHF . TRBJ1-6 TRBV28 .
TGTGCCACTACCCGGGACAGGGTTTCACCCCTCCACTTT CATTRDRVSPLHF TRBD1 TRBJ1-6 TRBV7-2 many
TGTGCCAGCAGCCCCGGCGCATACACCGGGGAGCTGTTTTTT CASSPGAYTGELFF . TRBJ2-2 TRBV27 .
TGTGCCAGCAGCCCAACAGGGGCAGGACAGCCCCAGCATTTT CASSPTGAGQPQHF TRBD1 TRBJ1-5 TRBV6-5 .
TGTGCCAGCAGCCCCGGACAGGGGCCCTCTGGAAACACCATATATTTT CASSPGQGPSGNTIYF TRBD1 TRBJ1-3 TRBV5-6 .